This T cell receptor (beta chain) originates from a study of Graves' ophthalmopathy and Graves' hyperthyroidism. This CDR3 spans 14 amino acids. With 1 base removed from V and 6 bases from J, the gap between germline ends came to 12 bases. The V gene's germline CDR1 is SNHLY and CDR2 FYNNEI. Findings and limits, study-wide: With a specificity of just over 72% and a sensitivity of 70% to 71%, the model predicted ophthalmopathy progression.

Symptoms, serum thyroxine and TRAb, thyroid ultrasound, and orbital computed tomography formed the diagnostic basis. This clonotype was seen at least ten times. Its antigen is undetermined. Beta-chain TCR CDR3 regions were amplified from RNA transcripts. Second-round multiplex PCR followed a first-round RT-PCR using HTBI primers. TCRdb reprocessed the multiplex PCR reads via MiXCR and lists one record per CDR3 protein. This sample carries 580,000 or so distinct CDR3 sequences, just under 40% of them seen once, and the ten largest clones take roughly 4%. Sequenced sample: peripheral blood or thyroid tissue (not recorded which). The TCR originated in an adult man with Graves' hyperthyroidism. V gene TRBV2 combines with J gene TRBJ1-2, with D hard to call. CDR3 loop: CASSEGAAGNGYTF. The CDR3 DNA follows: TGTGCCAGCAGTGAAGGGGCAGCTGGCAATGGCTACACCTTC.